The rows below give T cell receptor beta chains drawn from one sample of a study of shared clonotypes between healthy human individuals. Assay: immunoSEQ multiplex PCR; the TCRdb copy retains only in-frame clones and omits some. The sample consists of fewer than 1.4 million clones, more than 75% of them appearing once. Sequences were obtained from memory CD4+ T cells from PBMCs. The receptors come from a young man in good health. Some clones in this sample may be carry-over from other donors' samples. Both conserved end residues are part of each CDR3. Size values are once, few and many counts, or a class for expanded clones, and some rows have none.

abundance	v_gene	CDR3aa
.	TRBV6-5	CASSPAGAGEETQYF
.	TRBV7-7	CASSSNGLGGETQYF
.	TRBV5-4	CASSLGGTDTQYF
.	TRBV15	CATSRSGTGYEKLFF
.	TRBV7-9	CASTGQPNTEAFF
.	TRBV28	CASSSAGQGNYGYTF
.	TRBV7-9	CASSPEWGEDGYTF
.	TRBV7-9	CASSSPPGLAGSETGELFF
.	TRBV28	CASSKGGIRGEQYF
.	TRBV19	CASSSGTGTYEQYF
.	TRBV14	CASSATMKQGAVGYTF
.	TRBV7-8	CASSTGTGQGEQYF
.	TRBV7-3	CASTLETDGANVLTF
few	TRBV29-1	CSAEPEAFF
few	TRBV27	CASWNPGQGLHEQYF
many	TRBV6-5	CASSPGLVGPQYF